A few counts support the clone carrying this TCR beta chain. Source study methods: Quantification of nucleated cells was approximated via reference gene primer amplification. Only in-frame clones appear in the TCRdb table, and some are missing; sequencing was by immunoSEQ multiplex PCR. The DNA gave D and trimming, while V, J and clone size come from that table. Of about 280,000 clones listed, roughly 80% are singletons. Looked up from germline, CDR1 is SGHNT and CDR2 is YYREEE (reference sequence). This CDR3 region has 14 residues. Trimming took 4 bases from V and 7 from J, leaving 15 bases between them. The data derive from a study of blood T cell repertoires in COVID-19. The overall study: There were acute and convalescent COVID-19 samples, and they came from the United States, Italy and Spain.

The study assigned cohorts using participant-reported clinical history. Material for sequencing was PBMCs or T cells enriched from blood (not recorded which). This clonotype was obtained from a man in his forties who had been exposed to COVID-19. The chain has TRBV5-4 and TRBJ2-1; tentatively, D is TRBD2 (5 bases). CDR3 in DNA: TGTGCCAGCAGCCCGTCGGGGAGTACGAATGAGCAGTTCTTC. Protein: CASSPSGSTNEQFF.